One T cell receptor beta chain is described in this entry. The record originates from a study of blood T cell repertoires in COVID-19. Participants were aged about 18 to 100 years, lived in under 30 US areas, and enrolled virtually. Membership in each cohort depended on participant-reported clinical history. Sequencing used immunoSEQ multiplex PCR; TCRdb keeps in-frame clones, though not all of them. The repertoire consists of approximately 300,000 clones, with more than 90% occurring once and the leading ten covering almost 4%. The CDR3 has 15 amino acids. The V and J ends lost 5 bases and 0 bases respectively, with 13 bases between them. Germline V CDR1 and CDR2: SEHNR, FQNEAQ (reference sequence).

The receptor comes from a woman aged 25 to 39 who had been exposed to COVID-19. The sequenced material came from PBMCs or T cells enriched from blood (not recorded which). The gene calls are TRBV7-9 and TRBJ1-1; possible D gene TRBD1, 6 bases. The CDR3 coding sequence is TGTGCCAGCAGCAAGCGGACAGACATGAACACTGAAGCTTTCTTT. It specifies CASSKRTDMNTEAFF.